This T cell receptor (beta chain) stems from a study of blood T cell repertoires in COVID-19 (dated by TCRdb to 2019 to 2021). A note on the overall study: Collaborator samples came from the United States, Italy and Spain and covered acute and convalescent phases of COVID-19. The dataset comprised deeply sampled blood TCRbeta repertoires from subjects exposed to, actively infected with, or recovered from COVID-19. The samples were drawn from two sources: the first 160 participants of the ongoing ImmuneRACE study, and approximately 1,300 subjects contributed by 6 global collaborators. The material from the prospective study consisted of cDNA or gDNA derived from T cells, B-cell-depleted T cells, or PBMCs. A freely available public database, intended as a resource for researchers studying the immune response to SARS-CoV-2, is where the repertoires were released. Where available, HLA class I and class II types were taken from metadata supplied by the sample provider and were not determined by assay-based typing. Nearly every sample came with metadata listing a de-identified subject ID, COVID-19 status, age in years and sex. On the study overall, not on this receptor specifically: Clinical and demographic metadata were provided uncurated, with the amount varying by source and participant.

TCRbeta CDR3 regions were amplified from genomic DNA using the immunoSEQ Assay, a bias-controlled multiplex PCR. In the source study's methods: Nucleated cell counts per sample were estimated from amplification of reference gene primers within the assay. To quantify the absolute abundance of each unique TCRbeta CDR3 rearrangement, sequence reads were collapsed and filtered. For each sample, productive Simpson clonality was calculated as the square root of Simpson's diversity index over productive rearrangements. TCRdb stores this immuneACCESS table with in-frame sequences only. Part of the clones is absent; in the studies checked, under half of the shortfall reflects unresolved V genes, and no reason is known for the rest. V, J and clone size are taken as reported in that table, and D and trimming were inferred from the DNA itself. The sample contains about 16,000 clones, 80% to 90% of them found a single time. The top ten constitute 9% to 12% of the sample.

With regard to this clone: The clone's antigen remains unknown. No per-base quality is available; no much larger clone lies one base away.

Whole blood was collected in K2EDTA tubes by collaborating institutions according to the institutions' own protocols. For TCRbeta analysis, collaborator samples were shipped as frozen whole blood, as isolated PBMCs, or as DNA extracted from either sample type. The material sequenced was peripheral blood. The source of this sequence is a man older than 75 with acute or convalescent COVID-19.

The CDR3 region reads CASSLDTTNEKLFF. Here is the DNA: TGCGCCAGCAGCTTGGATACAACTAATGAAAAACTGTTTTTT. The chain couples TRBV5-1 to TRBJ1-4, with no confident D gene call. V loses 0 bases of germline sequence and J loses 0 bases, and the interval between the two ends is 3 bases. The CDR3, from cysteine to phenylalanine, totals 14 residues. Only the CDR3 DNA stays, 42 bases, in frame from base 1. CDR1 SGHRS and CDR2 YFSETQ are derived from the germline V gene.